This T cell receptor beta chain was identified in a study of blood T cell repertoires in COVID-19. Looking at the study overall: The samples span acute and convalescent COVID-19 from the United States, Italy and Spain. Nucleic acid was either cDNA or gDNA, and it came from T cells, B-cell-depleted T cells, or PBMCs.

TCRdb's table, derived via immunoSEQ multiplex PCR, lists solely in-frame clones and lacks some. The sample has tens of thousands of clones, 84% seen once. Germline CDR1 is SGHRS and CDR2 is YFSETQ. The CDR3 contains 13 residues. The V gene lost 0 bases and the J gene lost 4 bases, with 7 bases spanning the gap. The chain links TRBV5-1 to TRBJ1-2; D uncertain. The TCR sequence derives from a human donor in a cohort sampled during active COVID-19. The specimen was peripheral blood. This CDR3 reads CASSLVSGYGYTF. The DNA for the CDR3 is TGCGCCAGCAGCTTGGTTTCAGGCTATGGCTACACCTTC.